These T cell receptor beta chains were read from a single sample in a study of T cell repertoires in cytomegalovirus infection. No antigen has been assigned to these receptors. TCRdb analysed the reads with MiXCR anew, one entry per CDR3 protein. The profile shows just under 500,000 distinct CDR3 sequences, around 30% of them singletons. The material was cultured PBMCs, obtained from culture after CMV antigen stimulation. The receptors here all came from a human donor in good health (CMV status not recorded). Some clones in this sample may be carry-over from other donors' samples. Both conserved end residues are part of each CDR3. The D gene is left open where the match is weak. Only some rows state a clone size, as once, few, many or a class for expanded clones.

abundance | j_gene | v_gene | d_gene | CDR3aa | CDR3nt
. | TRBJ1-2 | TRBV2 | . | CAGTRGQMNYGYTF | TGTGCCGGGACCCGGGGTCAGATGAACTATGGCTACACCTTC
. | TRBJ2-3 | TRBV29-1 | TRBD2 | CSPSTSGRAWDTQYF | TGCAGCCCGTCGACTAGCGGGAGGGCCTGGGATACGCAGTATTTT
. | TRBJ1-2 | TRBV6-5 | TRBD1 | CASSETGTGGLGYTF | TGTGCCAGCAGCGAAACGGGGACAGGGGGCCTTGGCTACACCTTC
. | TRBJ2-3 | TRBV7-9 | TRBD2 | CASSSTSGGTDTQYF | TGTGCCAGCAGCTCCACTAGCGGAGGGACAGATACGCAGTATTTT
few | TRBJ2-1 | TRBV5-1 | . | CASSLEAGPSNEQFF | TGCGCCAGCAGCTTGGAGGCAGGCCCATCCAATGAGCAGTTCTTC
. | TRBJ1-2 | TRBV7-2 | . | CASSLSTGGYTF | TGTGCCAGCAGCCTCTCCACGGGGGGCTACACCTTC
. | TRBJ1-2 | TRBV7-2 | TRBD1 | CASSGGTGDLYGYTF | TGTGCCAGCAGCGGGGGGACAGGTGACCTCTATGGCTACACCTTC
few | TRBJ2-5 | TRBV7-9 | TRBD2 | CASSGLAGGSQETQYF | TGTGCCAGCAGCGGTCTAGCGGGAGGGTCCCAAGAGACCCAGTACTTC
few | TRBJ1-1 | TRBV19 | . | CASSIVENTEAFF | TGTGCCAGTAGTATAGTAGAGAACACTGAAGCTTTCTTT
. | TRBJ1-3 | TRBV28 | . | CASSQDHRSVGNTIYF | TGTGCCAGCAGTCAAGACCATAGGTCCGTGGGAAACACCATATATTTT
. | TRBJ1-3 | TRBV7-8 | . | CASSRHPGRDSGNTIYF | TGTGCCAGCAGCCGCCACCCGGGTAGGGACTCTGGAAACACCATATATTTT
few | TRBJ2-4 | TRBV5-1 | . | CASSPRERADIQYF | TGCGCCAGCAGCCCCCGTGAAAGGGCGGACATTCAGTACTTC
. | TRBJ2-7 | TRBV10-3 | TRBD2 | CAISPGGTSGNEQYF | TGTGCCATCAGCCCCGGGGGGACTAGCGGGAACGAGCAGTACTTC
. | TRBJ1-1 | TRBV2 | . | CASKSGTLNTEAFF | TGTGCCAGCAAATCCGGGACACTTAACACTGAAGCTTTCTTT
few | TRBJ2-3 | TRBV7-2 | TRBD2 | CASSPTGPALAGDTQYF | TGTGCCAGCAGCCCGACCGGGCCGGCACTAGCGGGAGATACGCAGTATTTT
few | TRBJ2-7 | TRBV19 | . | CASLARRDFGSYEQYF | TGTGCCAGCCTCGCACGGCGAGACTTTGGGTCCTACGAGCAGTACTTC
once | TRBJ1-3 | TRBV9 | . | CASSPTGSIGNTIYF | TGTGCCAGCAGCCCCACGGGAAGTATTGGAAACACCATATATTTT
few | TRBJ1-2 | TRBV19 | . | CASSHGQKYYGYTF | TGTGCCAGTAGTCACGGACAGAAATACTATGGCTACACCTTC
. | TRBJ2-1 | TRBV7-3 | . | CASSSIPDSLHNEQFF | TGTGCCAGCAGCTCCATACCTGACAGTCTCCACAATGAGCAGTTCTTC
few | TRBJ2-5 | TRBV25-1 | TRBD2 | CASSEHSGVQETQYF | TGTGCCAGCAGTGAACACAGCGGGGTACAAGAGACCCAGTACTTC
. | TRBJ1-5 | TRBV19 | TRBD1 | CASSTGGFGNQPQHF | TGTGCCAGTAGTACAGGGGGCTTCGGCAATCAGCCCCAGCATTTT
few | TRBJ2-5 | TRBV6-1 | TRBD2 | CASSTGLAGGPQETQYF | TGTGCCAGCAGTACCGGACTAGCGGGAGGGCCTCAAGAGACCCAGTACTTC
. | TRBJ1-2 | TRBV2 | . | CASSEDSGDHGYGYTF | TGTGCCAGCAGTGAAGACTCAGGGGATCATGGCTATGGCTACACCTTC
. | TRBJ2-2 | TRBV6-2/TRBV6-3 | TRBD2 | CASRQTSGSTGELFF | TGTGCCAGCAGACAGACTAGCGGGAGCACCGGGGAGCTGTTTTTT
few | TRBJ2-2 | TRBV7-2 | TRBD1 | CASSRARDRPPRELFF | TGTGCCAGCAGTCGAGCCCGGGACAGGCCTCCCCGGGAGCTGTTTTTT
few | TRBJ2-3 | TRBV7-9 | . | CASSPQNRDGRLASKEDTQYF | TGTGCCAGCAGCCCGCAGAACCGGGACGGCCGGTTAGCCAGCAAGGAGGATACGCAGTATTTT
few | TRBJ1-5 | TRBV7-8 | . | CASSSSAVRGNSNQPQHF | TGTGCCAGCAGCAGTAGCGCCGTGCGGGGGAATAGCAATCAGCCCCAGCATTTT
. | TRBJ2-1 | TRBV12-3/TRBV12-4 | . | CASRTRQGGRNEQLF | TGTGCCAGCAGGACCCGACAGGGAGGTCGGAATGAGCAGTTGTTC